These 11 T cell receptor beta chains were all obtained from the same sample, sequenced in a study of blood T cell repertoires in COVID-19. Using immunoSEQ multiplex PCR, the repertoire was profiled, and TCRdb retains in-frame clones only, with some absent. This sample has 200,000 or so clones, with approximately 79% found just once. The sample consisted of peripheral blood. These TCRs come from a man aged 30 to 45 with active or convalescent COVID-19.

The rearrangement links TRBV24-1 to TRBJ1-2; D is possibly TRBD1 (6 bases). Trimming took 4 bases from V and 0 from J, leaving 11 bases between them. Germline V gene lookup returns CDR1 KGHDR and CDR2 SFDVKD. There are 15 residues in the CDR3. The CDR3 loop is CATSERGSANYGYTF. CDR3 DNA sequence: TGTGCCACCAGTGAAAGGGGGTCCGCTAACTATGGCTACACCTTC.

Details on this clone: One end of the junction varies from germline; a read error may be responsible. The CDR3 DNA follows: TGTGCCAGCAGCCCAGACAGCACTCAGCCCCAGCATTTT. Amino acid sequence: CASSPDSTQPQHF. The chain uses TRBV7-9 and TRBJ1-5, with a possible D match to TRBD1 (5 bases). CDR3 length: 13 residues. Germline V gene lookup returns CDR1 SEHNR and CDR2 FQNEAQ (reference sequence).

This chain links TRBV5-6 with TRBJ1-1, with 9 bases aligning to TRBD1. The CDR3 loop spans 14 amino acids. CDR1 SGHDT and CDR2 YYEEEE come from the germline V gene. Trimming at V came to 1 base and at J to 7 bases, leaving 5 bases not matched to a gene. This CDR3 is CASSLWMGQGEAFF. Here the CDR3 DNA reads TGTGCCAGCAGCTTGTGGATGGGACAGGGTGAAGCTTTCTTT.

CDR3 loop: CASSPDVYRGLPGEQYV. The CDR3 DNA sequence: TGTGCCAGCAGCCCCGACGTTTACAGGGGCCTTCCGGGGGAGCAGTACGTC. The rearrangement joins TRBV7-8 to TRBJ2-7; 7 bases agree with TRBD1. The length of the CDR3 is 17 residues. CDR1 and CDR2 from the germline V gene are SGHVS and FQNEAQ. J lost 7 bases, V lost 5 bases, and 20 bases had no gene match.

The chain is built from TRBV5-4 and TRBJ2-4; D may be TRBD1 (6 bases). The CDR3 runs to 15 residues. Germline loops: CDR1 SGHNT, CDR2 YYREEE (reference sequence). With 2 bases removed from V and 1 base from J, the gap between germline ends came to 10 bases. The CDR3 DNA reads as TGTGCCAGCAGCTTTCGCCAGGGGGCCAAAAACATTCAGTACTTC. As protein: CASSFRQGAKNIQYF.

The genes are TRBV6-5 and TRBJ1-6; maybe TRBD1 (5 bases). Germline assignment: CDR1 MNHEY and CDR2 SVGAGI. Trimming shortened V by 4 bases and J by 4 bases, and 14 bases separated the two germline ends. CDR3 size: 16 residues. CDR3 coding DNA: TGTGCCAGCAGTTCAGGGACTCGGGTTTATAATTCACCCCTCCACTTT. The encoded protein is CASSSGTRVYNSPLHF.

The rearrangement joins TRBV4-3 to TRBJ2-2; TRBD2 aligns across 7 bases. The CDR3 runs to 17 residues. The junction had 6 bases not matched to a gene; V was cut back by 0 bases and J by 2 bases. The germline V gene has CDR1 LGHNA and CDR2 YSLEER. The CDR3 bases are TGCGCCAGCAGCCAAGATTGGATAGCGGGTAACACCGGGGAGCTGTTTTTT. It encodes CASSQDWIAGNTGELFF.

This clone was counted a single time. The V and J genes are TRBV18 and TRBJ2-7, with D possibly TRBD2 on 6 matching bases. The CDR3 totals 16 residues. From germline, CDR1 is KGHSH and CDR2 LQKENI. With 3 bases removed from V and 3 bases from J, the gap between germline ends came to 18 bases. CDR3 residues: CASSPPLGTAGYEQYF. The CDR3 coding sequence is TGTGCCAGCTCACCTCCGCTGGGGACTGCCGGCTACGAGCAGTACTTC. The variable domain in full, with the rest retrieved from reference TRBV18 and TRBJ2-7, is NAGVMQNPRHLVRRRGQEARLRCSPMKGHSHVYWYRQLPEEGLKFMVYLQKENIIDESGMPKERFSAEFPKEGPSILRIQQVVRGDSAAYFCASSPPLGTAGYEQYFGPGTRLTVT.

The chain uses TRBV7-8 and TRBJ1-1, with 7 bases that match TRBD1. V gave up 6 bases and J gave up 2 bases; unmatched junction bases: 9. The CDR3 length is 15 residues. Germline V lookup: CDR1 SGHVS, CDR2 FQNEAQ. Written as DNA, the CDR3 is TGTGCCAGCAGTACCGGACAGGCTAGCAACACTGAAGCTTTCTTT. Translation gives CASSTGQASNTEAFF.

The CDR3 protein is CASSLSSLRGEKLFF. The CDR3 coding sequence is TGTGCCAGCAGCTTATCATCCTTAAGGGGTGAAAAACTGTTTTTT. V and J are TRBV7-9 and TRBJ1-4, with a tentative D call TRBD1 (5 bases). The CDR3 runs to 15 residues. V shed 2 bases and J shed 7 bases, with 14 bases lying between them. Per germline, CDR1 SEHNR and CDR2 FQNEAQ (reference sequence).

The J gene is TRBJ2-3, the V gene TRBV3-1 (or the pseudogene TRBV3-2); D might be TRBD2 (5 bases). V lost 4 bases, J lost 1 base, and 21 bases lay in between. The CDR3 is 18 amino acids. Looked up from germline, CDR1 is LGHDT and CDR2 is YNNKEL (reference sequence). The CDR3: CASSLLPGSASRTDTQYF. The CDR3 nucleotides are TGTGCCAGCAGCCTCCTACCGGGGAGTGCTTCCCGCACAGATACGCAGTATTTT.